One and the same sample provided the 30 T cell receptor beta chains below, sequenced in a study of vaccination effects on CD4 cells after COVID-19. Within the ViraFEST assay, antigen-specific CD4+ T cells underwent expansion with viral peptide pools prior to sequencing. Subsequent to a culture period of around 10 days, CD4+ T cells were isolated. Vaccine recipients, nucleocapsid antibody negative, had no prior SARS-CoV-2 infection. Assay used: immunoSEQ multiplex PCR; TCRdb lists only in-frame clones, some missing. The sample consists of some 41,000 clones, about three fifths of them appearing once. Their target antigens are unknown. The sequencing here drew on CD4+ T cells from PBMCs cultured with HCoV-OC43 spike peptides, taken before COVID-19 vaccination. Regarding subset: HCoV-OC43 spike overlapping peptide pool stimulation. The receptors stem from a human donor who received a COVID-19 vaccine.

The V call is TRBV9, the J call TRBJ2-5, with D tentatively TRBD1 (5 bases). V was cut by 4 bases and J by 1 base, with 20 bases left in between. The CDR3 is 17 residues long. Germline CDR1 and CDR2: SGDLS and YYNGEE. This chain's CDR3 is CASSPFGAGSGQETQYF. In DNA form, the CDR3 reads TGTGCCAGCAGCCCATTTGGGGCAGGTAGTGGCCAAGAGACCCAGTACTTC.

V and J are TRBV10-3 and TRBJ2-2; 10 bases line up with TRBD2. The J segment lost 2 bases and the V segment lost 5 bases, leaving 2 bases of the junction unmatched. From germline, CDR1 is ENHRY and CDR2 SYGVKD. The CDR3 covers 15 residues. CDR3 residues: CAISRTSGNTGELFF. The CDR3 bases are TGTGCCATCAGTAGGACTAGCGGTAACACCGGGGAGCTGTTTTTT.

V gene TRBV4-1 combines with J gene TRBJ1-4, with 12 bases aligning to TRBD1. This CDR3 has 18 residues. Germline trimming cut 10 bases from V and 1 base from J; bases unmatched to any gene: 13. The germline V gene encodes CDR1 MGHRA and CDR2 YSYEKL. This CDR3 is CATVMGTGGSGTNEKLFF. In nucleotides, the CDR3 is TGCGCCACCGTAATGGGGACAGGGGGCTCGGGAACTAATGAAAAACTGTTTTTT.

This clone showed up just once. The rearrangement joins TRBV18 to TRBJ1-3, with D unresolved. The CDR3 contains 13 residues. Germline CDR1 and CDR2: KGHSH and LQKENI. Trimming cost V 2 bases and J 4 bases, with 6 bases left between them. The chain's CDR3 is CASSPWGGNTIYF. In nucleotides, the CDR3 is TGTGCCAGCTCACCATGGGGAGGAAACACCATATATTTT. Combining the CDR3 with reference TRBV18 and TRBJ1-3 gives the whole variable domain NAGVMQNPRHLVRRRGQEARLRCSPMKGHSHVYWYRQLPEEGLKFMVYLQKENIIDESGMPKERFSAEFPKEGPSILRIQQVVRGDSAAYFCASSPWGGNTIYFGEGSWLTVV.

The chain links TRBV11-2 to TRBJ1-5; D is unresolved. Trimming took off 4 bases at V and 4 bases at J, with 11 bases between the two ends. Looked up from germline, CDR1 is SGHAT and CDR2 is FQNNGV. The CDR3 spans 14 residues. CDR3: CASSSGLRNQPQHF. The DNA for the CDR3 is TGTGCCAGCAGCTCTGGACTGCGAAATCAGCCCCAGCATTTT.

The V and J genes are TRBV28 and TRBJ1-2; tentative D call: TRBD1 (5 bases). Deletions cut 3 bases from V and 7 bases from J, with 12 bases between. The CDR3 has 13 amino acids. The germline gives CDR1 MDHEN, CDR2 SYDVKM. The chain's CDR3 is CASSLMGGLGYTF. The CDR3 DNA follows: TGTGCCAGCAGTTTGATGGGGGGACTTGGCTACACCTTC.

J is TRBJ1-2 and V is TRBV19; the D gene is possibly TRBD1 (5 bases). The CDR3 has 12 amino acids. With 2 bases removed from V and 6 bases from J, the gap between germline ends came to 7 bases. Germline assignment: CDR1 LNHDA and CDR2 SQIVND (reference sequence). This CDR3 reads CASSIRGDGYTF. DNA of the CDR3: TGTGCCAGTAGTATAAGAGGGGATGGCTACACCTTC.

V and J are TRBV25-1 and TRBJ1-3; no reliable D call. V lost 5 bases and J lost 4, with 6 bases in between. The CDR3 extends over 12 amino acids. CDR1 and CDR2 from the germline V gene are MGHDK and SYGVNS. Here the CDR3 reads CASSSFGNTIYF. The CDR3 bases are TGTGCCAGCAGTTCATTCGGAAACACCATATATTTT. Supplemented by reference TRBV25-1 and TRBJ1-3, the full variable domain reads EADIYQTPRYLVIGTGKKITLECSQTMGHDKMYWYQQDPGMELHLIHYSYGVNSTEKGDLSSESTVSRIRTEHFPLTLESARPSHTSQYLCASSSFGNTIYFGEGSWLTVV.

The chain couples TRBV11-2 to TRBJ2-7; TRBD2 matches at 13 bases. This CDR3 is built from 15 residues. The V segment lost 5 bases and the J segment 2 bases; nucleotides outside the gene matches: 3. CDR1 SGHAT and CDR2 FQNNGV come from the germline V gene. CDR3 DNA sequence: TGTGCCAGCAGCCACACTAGCGGGGGGGCCTACGAGCAGTACTTC. Its translation: CASSHTSGGAYEQYF. The full variable domain, completed using reference TRBV11-2 and TRBJ2-7, is EAGVAQSPRYKIIEKRQSVAFWCNPISGHATLYWYQQILGQGPKLLIQFQNNGVVDDSQLPKDRFSAERLKGVDSTLKIQPAKLEDSAVYLCASSHTSGGAYEQYFGPGTRLTVT.

CDR3 in amino acids: CASRSDTDWGTYEQYF. CDR3 in DNA: TGTGCCAGCAGATCAGATACGGACTGGGGGACCTACGAGCAGTACTTC. The genes are TRBV5-8 and TRBJ2-7; D possibly matches TRBD1 or TRBD2 (5 bases each). Trimming left V 5 bases short and J 2 bases short, with 20 bases between. There are 16 residues in the CDR3. CDR1 and CDR2 from the germline V gene are SGHTS and YDEGEE.

A single count supports this clone. The chain links TRBV14 to TRBJ2-7; D gene uncertain. Germline assignment: CDR1 SGHDN and CDR2 FVKESK. The V gene lost 0 bases and the J gene lost 5 bases, with 11 bases spanning the gap. The CDR3 contains 14 residues. The CDR3 nucleotides read TGTGCCAGCAGCCAAGATTGGCCCATCCACGAGCAGTACTTC. Its translation is CASSQDWPIHEQYF. Combining the CDR3 with reference TRBV14 and TRBJ2-7 gives the whole variable domain EAGVTQFPSHSVIEKGQTVTLRCDPISGHDNLYWYRRVMGKEIKFLLHFVKESKQDESGMPNNRFLAERTGGTYSTLKVQPAELEDSGVYFCASSQDWPIHEQYFGPGTRLTVT.

This chain uses TRBV4-1 with TRBJ2-5; weak D call: TRBD2 (6 bases). V was shortened by 1 base and J by 1 base, with 16 bases between the two germline ends. Germline lookup yields CDR1 MGHRA and CDR2 YSYEKL. The CDR3 spans 17 residues. The DNA of the CDR3 is TGCGCCAGCAGCCAAGCGACTGGCGGGACCGTCCAAGAGACCCAGTACTTC. It translates to CASSQATGGTVQETQYF.

The rearrangement uses TRBV19 and TRBJ1-3; D might be TRBD1 (5 bases). CDR1 and CDR2 (germline): LNHDA, SQIVND (reference sequence). CDR3 size: 19 residues. Trimming removed 7 bases from V and 4 bases from J, with 29 bases in between. CDR3 protein: CASKKFATQLEGSGNTIYF. CDR3 in DNA: TGTGCCAGTAAGAAGTTCGCGACACAATTAGAGGGGTCCGGAAACACCATATATTTT.

This chain joins TRBV18 and TRBJ1-5; D unresolved. The ends were cut back, 2 bases at V and 1 base at J, with 18 bases in the middle. CDR1 is KGHSH, CDR2 LQKENI, per germline. The CDR3 covers 18 residues. CDR3 region: CASSPFSSEWVSNQPQHF. CDR3 DNA: TGTGCCAGCTCACCATTTTCGAGCGAGTGGGTGAGCAATCAGCCCCAGCATTTT.

The CDR3 reads CASSYIGTARDQPQHF. The CDR3 nucleotides read TGTGCCAGCAGCTATATTGGGACAGCGAGAGATCAGCCCCAGCATTTT. The chain combines TRBV5-8 with TRBJ1-5, with 7 bases matching TRBD1. In germline, CDR1 is SGHTS, CDR2 YDEGEE. The CDR3 has 16 amino acids. Trimming took 3 bases from V and 5 from J; bases not matched to a gene: 11.

The rearrangement uses TRBV19 and TRBJ2-3; TRBD2 is a possible D gene (7 bases). The CDR3 loop spans 15 amino acids. The germline V and J ends were trimmed by 4 bases and 4 bases, with 15 bases remaining between them. Per the germline V gene, CDR1 is LNHDA and CDR2 is SQIVND (reference sequence). DNA of the CDR3: TGTGCCAGTAGTAACCTCGGAGGGGGGGCAGATACGCAGTATTTT. Translation: CASSNLGGGADTQYF.

This chain uses TRBV7-9 with TRBJ2-1; TRBD2 agrees at 9 bases. The V gene's germline CDR1 is SEHNR and CDR2 FQNEAQ (reference sequence). Trimming at V came to 0 bases and at J to 8 bases, leaving 5 bases not matched to a gene. The CDR3 extends over 15 amino acids. This CDR3 reads CASSLASGSRYEQFF. In DNA, the CDR3 is TGTGCCAGCAGCTTAGCTAGCGGGAGTCGCTATGAGCAGTTCTTC.

This clone was detected only a few times. This chain links TRBV6-6 with TRBJ1-1, with D unclear. Germline CDR1 is MNHNY and CDR2 is SVGAGI (reference sequence). This CDR3 comprises 11 residues. V shed 2 bases and J shed 8 bases, with 6 bases lying between them. In DNA, the CDR3 is TGTGCCAGCAGTTACACCTCCGAAGCTTTCTTT. It translates to CASSYTSEAFF.

The rearrangement links TRBV27 to TRBJ1-4; a possible D gene is TRBD1 (6 bases). Germline V gives CDR1 MNHEY, CDR2 SMNVEV (reference sequence). Trimming took 5 bases from V and 9 from J, leaving 16 bases between them. CDR3 size: 14 residues. CDR3: CASSPDRKRKKLFF. The DNA for the CDR3 is TGTGCCAGCAGTCCCGACAGGAAAAGGAAAAAACTGTTTTTT.

This chain links TRBV20-1 with TRBJ1-2; D is unclear. V was pared by 6 bases and J by 11 bases, with 13 bases between. Germline CDR1 is DFQATT and CDR2 is SNEGSKA (reference sequence). The CDR3 runs to 10 residues. CDR3 amino acids: CSAWAGGYTF. The CDR3 nucleotides are TGCAGTGCCTGGGCAGGTGGTTACACCTTC.

The chain recombines TRBV7-9 with TRBJ1-1; no clear D. V lost 5 bases to trimming and J lost 8 bases, with 9 bases between them. In germline, CDR1 is SEHNR, CDR2 FQNEAQ (reference sequence). The CDR3 sequence is 11 residues long. Here the CDR3 DNA reads TGTGCCAGCAGCCCCAAAGAGGAAGCTTTCTTT. Protein sequence: CASSPKEEAFF.

The chain is built from TRBV7-2 and TRBJ1-5, with D perhaps matching TRBD1 (5 bases). V was cut by 3 bases and J by 9 bases, with 9 bases left in between. This CDR3 has 12 amino acids. Germline values: CDR1 SGHTA, CDR2 FQGNSA. CDR3 sequence reads: CASSFPGAPQHF. The CDR3 DNA is TGTGCCAGCAGCTTCCCCGGGGCGCCCCAGCATTTT.

This clone showed up just once. The chain uses TRBV19 and TRBJ2-5; 7 bases match TRBD2. The CDR3 consists of 15 residues. The germline CDR1 and CDR2 sequences are LNHDA and SQIVND (reference sequence). V lost 2 bases, J lost 1 base, and 4 bases stayed unmatched. The CDR3 DNA reads TGTGCCAGTAGTATACGGGCGGGAGTCCAAGAGACCCAGTACTTC. Protein: CASSIRAGVQETQYF.

The sample holds one count of this clone. The chain is built from TRBV12-3 or TRBV12-4 and TRBJ2-2; D is unresolved. The germline V and J ends were trimmed by 2 bases and 6 bases, with 4 bases remaining between them. There are 12 residues in the CDR3. The CDR3 region has the DNA TGTGCCAGCAGTTTATTCCCCGGGGAGCTGTTTTTT. Its translation: CASSLFPGELFF.

This clone has only one observation. The genes are TRBV6-5 and TRBJ1-1; D unclear. V gave up 4 bases and J gave up 0 bases, with 9 bases separating them. CDR1 is MNHEY, CDR2 SVGAGI, per germline. This CDR3 is 14 amino acids long. The CDR3 sequence is CASSLPGLNTEAFF. As DNA, the CDR3 is TGTGCCAGCAGTTTACCGGGTCTGAACACTGAAGCTTTCTTT.

This chain joins TRBV4-1 and TRBJ1-5; D ambiguous. V lost 1 base to trimming and J lost 1 base, with 14 bases between them. Looked up from germline, CDR1 is MGHRA and CDR2 is YSYEKL. The CDR3 totals 17 residues. The CDR3 spells CASSQVRGPRSNQPQHF. In DNA, the CDR3 is TGCGCCAGCAGCCAAGTTCGTGGCCCGAGGAGCAATCAGCCCCAGCATTTT.

The chain is built from TRBV5-1 and TRBJ1-4; D may be TRBD1 (5 bases). Germline loops: CDR1 SGHRS, CDR2 YFSETQ. Trimming left V 3 bases short and J 5 bases short, with 14 bases between. The CDR3 loop spans 15 amino acids. CDR3 sequence reads: CASSSRAGANEKLFF. CDR3 sequence (DNA): TGCGCCAGCAGCTCAAGGGCCGGGGCGAATGAAAAACTGTTTTTT. Using reference TRBV5-1 and TRBJ1-4 for the parts outside the CDR3, the full variable domain is KAGVTQTPRYLIKTRGQQVTLSCSPISGHRSVSWYQQTPGQGLQFLFEYFSETQRNKGNFPGRFSGRQFSNSRSEMNVSTLELGDSALYLCASSSRAGANEKLFFGSGTQLSVL.

This clone appeared once. J is TRBJ2-5 and V is TRBV7-9; tentative D call: TRBD2 (6 bases). Trimming cost V 1 base and J 1 base, with 7 bases left between them. Germline CDR1 reads SEHNR; CDR2 reads FQNEAQ (reference sequence). The CDR3 is made up of 14 amino acids. The CDR3 sequence: CASSLGGAQETQYF. CDR3 DNA: TGTGCCAGCAGCTTAGGCGGGGCCCAAGAGACCCAGTACTTC. Supplemented by reference TRBV7-9 and TRBJ2-5, the full variable domain reads DTGVSQNPRHKITKRGQNVTFRCDPISEHNRLYWYRQTLGQGPEFLTYFQNEAQLEKSRLLSDRFSAERPKGSFSTLEIQRTEQGDSAMYLCASSLGGAQETQYFGPGTRLLVL.

This clone is judged medium-sized. The chain combines TRBV7-8 with TRBJ1-6; 7 positions match TRBD1. The CDR3 is 18 residues long. J gave up 0 bases and V 6 bases, and 11 bases lay outside the gene matches. CDR1 and CDR2 (germline): SGHVS, FQNEAQ. The CDR3 loop is CASRSDREGSSYNSPLHF. CDR3 in DNA: TGTGCCAGCAGATCAGACAGGGAGGGGAGCTCCTATAATTCACCCCTCCACTTT. Full variable domain (outside the CDR3, taken from reference TRBV7-8 and TRBJ1-6): GAGVSQSPRYKVAKRGQDVALRCDPISGHVSLFWYQQALGQGPEFLTYFQNEAQLDKSGLPSDRFFAERPEGSVSTLKIQRTQQEDSAVYLCASRSDREGSSYNSPLHFGNGTRLTVT.

This rearrangement joins TRBV6-5 to TRBJ2-7, with TRBD1 matching 9 bases. Germline CDR1 MNHEY, CDR2 SVGAGI. Germline trimming cut 7 bases from V and 6 bases from J; bases unmatched to any gene: 13. The CDR3 spans 15 residues. This CDR3 is CASINRGQGLSEQYF. The DNA for the CDR3 is TGTGCCAGCATCAACCGGGGACAGGGTCTGAGCGAGCAGTACTTC.